Shown below are 9 T cell receptor beta chains from a single sample sequenced in a study of PD-L1 blockade in urothelial cancer. The data were produced by immunoSEQ multiplex PCR, yet TCRdb's version contains in-frame clones alone and is incomplete. The profile shows about 48,000 clones, 70% to 90% of them singletons. The time point: peripheral blood 6 weeks after treatment start. Sequences were derived from PBMCs, sampled around atezolizumab (anti-PD-L1) treatment. The receptor set was obtained from a man in his 70s with urothelial cancer.

This clone was seen just once. The chain is built from TRBV18 and TRBJ2-3; TRBD2 is a possible D gene (6 bases). The ends were cut back, 0 bases at V and 2 bases at J, with 15 bases in the middle. The V gene's germline CDR1 is KGHSH and CDR2 LQKENI. The CDR3 is 17 residues long. The CDR3 loop is CASSPPVSGGSTDTQYF. In nucleotides, the CDR3 is TGTGCCAGCTCACCACCGGTTAGCGGTGGGTCCACAGATACGCAGTATTTT.

This rearrangement joins TRBV10-2 to TRBJ2-5; 9 bases map to TRBD1. Germline assignment: CDR1 WSHSY and CDR2 SAAADI. The CDR3 spans 15 residues. V trimming: 2 bases; J trimming: 4 bases; junction bases outside the gene matches: 5. The DNA for the CDR3 is TGCGCCAGCAGTGAGGAGACAGGGGGGGCAGAGACCCAGTACTTC. Protein product: CASSEETGGAETQYF.

This sequence joins TRBV9 and TRBJ2-1; TRBD2 matches at 12 bases. The J segment lost 3 bases and the V segment lost 4 bases, leaving 5 bases of the junction unmatched. The germline V gene has CDR1 SGDLS and CDR2 YYNGEE. The length of the CDR3 is 16 residues. CDR3 protein: CASSSLAGGIYNEQFF. The CDR3 DNA reads as TGTGCCAGCAGCTCCCTAGCGGGAGGGATCTACAATGAGCAGTTCTTC.

In its sample, this clone was seen once. The genes are TRBV9 and TRBJ1-3; 8 bases are shared with TRBD1. CDR3 length: 17 residues. Germline V gene lookup returns CDR1 SGDLS and CDR2 YYNGEE. The J segment lost 0 bases and the V segment lost 3 bases, leaving 8 bases of the junction unmatched. The CDR3: CASSEQSQGGSGNTIYF. The CDR3 region has the DNA TGTGCCAGCAGCGAACAATCACAGGGGGGCTCTGGAAACACCATATATTTT.

The sample holds a few counts of this clone. The genes are TRBV6-5 and TRBJ1-1; no clear D gene. CDR3 length equals 13 residues. Deletions cut 4 bases from V and 1 base from J, with 7 bases between. Germline V gene data show CDR1 as MNHEY and CDR2 as SVGAGI. CDR3 in amino acids: CASSSQWNTEAFF. DNA for the CDR3: TGTGCCAGCAGTTCGCAGTGGAACACTGAAGCTTTCTTT.

The chain carries TRBV6-5 and TRBJ1-3; D gene unclear. CDR1 is MNHEY, CDR2 SVGAGI, per germline. Trimming took 1 base from V and 0 from J, leaving 10 bases between them. CDR3 length: 16 residues. DNA of the CDR3: TGTGCCAGCAGTTACTATCTGTCCAGCTCTGGAAACACCATATATTTT. This codes for CASSYYLSSSGNTIYF.

The chain combines TRBV19 with TRBJ2-7; 9 nucleotides align to TRBD1. J gave up 8 bases and V 5 bases, and 13 bases lay outside the gene matches. CDR1 and CDR2 from the germline V gene are LNHDA and SQIVND (reference sequence). This CDR3 contains 15 residues. CDR3 loop: CASSSPGTGTPQQYF. The CDR3 nucleotides read TGTGCCAGTAGTTCTCCCGGGACAGGGACGCCTCAGCAGTACTTC.

The chain couples TRBV5-1 to TRBJ2-7; TRBD1 agrees at 9 bases. CDR3 size: 17 residues. Germline values: CDR1 SGHRS, CDR2 YFSETQ. V shed 4 bases, J shed 3 bases, and the junction held 14 bases outside the gene matches. The CDR3, as DNA: TGCGCCAGCAGCGACAAAATTCCGGGACAGGGAAACTACGAGCAGTACTTC. Protein sequence: CASSDKIPGQGNYEQYF.

The chain is built from TRBV2 and TRBJ2-4, with 7 bases matching TRBD1. The CDR3 runs 15 residues. The V and J ends lost 6 bases and 0 bases, in that order; junction bases with no gene match: 5. From germline, CDR1 is SNHLY and CDR2 FYNNEI. The CDR3 DNA reads as TGTGCCAGCAGGGGAACAGGGGTAGCCAAAAACATTCAGTACTTC. This sequence encodes CASRGTGVAKNIQYF.